The 3 T cell receptor beta chains reported below all come from one sample, sequenced in a study of CD8 T cells in ankylosing spondylitis. TCRdb fed the 5' RACE reads into MiXCR, producing one record per CDR3 protein. The top ten clones hold over 7% of a sample with about 160,000 distinct CDR3 sequences, 15% to 20% of them seen once. The material sequenced was blood, either unsorted or a sorted T cell fraction (not recorded which). The source of these receptors is a male donor with ankylosing spondylitis or in good health (not recorded which).

This clonotype has just a few counts. The chain uses TRBV7-9 and TRBJ2-7; perhaps TRBD1 as D (6 bases). CDR3 size: 16 residues. CDR1 is SEHNR, CDR2 FQNEAQ, per germline (reference sequence). V lost 4 bases to trimming and J lost 1 base, with 17 bases between them. CDR3 sequence reads: CASSSVLQGYSYEQYF. For the CDR3, the DNA is TGTGCCAGCAGCTCCGTATTACAGGGTTATTCCTACGAGCAGTACTTC.

This clonotype was observed at least ten times. The CDR3: CAIREQGESTEAFF. CDR3 sequence (DNA): TGTGCCATCAGAGAACAGGGGGAGAGCACTGAAGCTTTCTTT. V and J are TRBV10-3 and TRBJ1-1; 8 positions match TRBD1. Per the germline V gene, CDR1 is ENHRY and CDR2 is SYGVKD. CDR3 length equals 14 residues. J gave up 4 bases and V 6 bases, and 7 bases lay outside the gene matches.

This clonotype was picked up many times. The chain uses TRBV28 and TRBJ2-7; D gene ambiguous. The CDR3 contains 13 residues. Per germline, CDR1 MDHEN and CDR2 SYDVKM. Between the trimmed V and J ends, which lost 6 bases and 3 bases, there was a span of 12 bases. Here the CDR3 DNA reads TGTGCCAGCAGATATGAGAACAGCTACGAGCAGTACTTC. It is translated as CASRYENSYEQYF.